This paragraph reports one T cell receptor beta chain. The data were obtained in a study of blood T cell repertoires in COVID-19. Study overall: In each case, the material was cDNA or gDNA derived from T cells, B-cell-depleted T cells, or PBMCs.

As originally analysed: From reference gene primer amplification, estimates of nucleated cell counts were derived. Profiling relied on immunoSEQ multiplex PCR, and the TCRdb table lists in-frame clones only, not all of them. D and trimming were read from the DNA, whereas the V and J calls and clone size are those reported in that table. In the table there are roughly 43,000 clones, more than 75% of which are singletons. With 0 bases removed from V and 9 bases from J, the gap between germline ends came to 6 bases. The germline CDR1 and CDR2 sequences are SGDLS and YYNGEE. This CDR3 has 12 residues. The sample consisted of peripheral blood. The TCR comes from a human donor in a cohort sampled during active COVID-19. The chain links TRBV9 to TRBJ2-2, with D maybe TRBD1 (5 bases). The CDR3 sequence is CASSVGGRELFF. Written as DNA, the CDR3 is TGTGCCAGCAGCGTAGGGGGCCGGGAGCTGTTTTTT.